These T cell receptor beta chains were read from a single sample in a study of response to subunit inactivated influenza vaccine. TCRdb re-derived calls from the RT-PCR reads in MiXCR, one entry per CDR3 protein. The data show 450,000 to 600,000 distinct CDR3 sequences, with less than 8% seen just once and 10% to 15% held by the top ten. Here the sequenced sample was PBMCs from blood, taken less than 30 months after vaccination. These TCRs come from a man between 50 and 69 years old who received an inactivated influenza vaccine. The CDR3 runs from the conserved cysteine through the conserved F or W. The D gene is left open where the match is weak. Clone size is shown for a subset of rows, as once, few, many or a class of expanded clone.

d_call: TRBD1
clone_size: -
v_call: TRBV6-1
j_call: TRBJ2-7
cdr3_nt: TGTGCCAGCAGTCCCCGACAGGGTCTCTCCTACGAGCAGTACTTC
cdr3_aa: CASSPRQGLSYEQYF

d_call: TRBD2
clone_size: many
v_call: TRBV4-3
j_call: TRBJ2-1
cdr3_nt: TGCGCCAGCAGCACCGGGACTAGCGGGAGCTCGAGCTCCTACAATGAGCAGTTCTTC
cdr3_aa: CASSTGTSGSSSSYNEQFF

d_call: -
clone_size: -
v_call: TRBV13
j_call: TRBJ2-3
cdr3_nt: TGTGCCAGCAGCGGGCAAAGGGGCGGGGATACGCAGTATTTT
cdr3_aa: CASSGQRGGDTQYF

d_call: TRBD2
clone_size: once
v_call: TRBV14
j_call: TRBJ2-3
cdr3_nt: TGTGCCAGCAGCCCTAGCGGACACACAGATACGCAGTATTTT
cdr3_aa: CASSPSGHTDTQYF

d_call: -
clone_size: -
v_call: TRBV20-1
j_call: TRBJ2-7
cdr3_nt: TGCAGTGCCCTTAGTATAGGGATCTCCTACGAGCAGTACTTC
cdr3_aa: CSALSIGISYEQYF

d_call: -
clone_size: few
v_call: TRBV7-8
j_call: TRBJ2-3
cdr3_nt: TGTGCCAGCGGGCAACCCCCTAGCACAGATACGCAGTATTTT
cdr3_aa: CASGQPPSTDTQYF

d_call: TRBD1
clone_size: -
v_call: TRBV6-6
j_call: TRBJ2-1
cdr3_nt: TGTGCCAGCAGCCTCCTTCGGACAGGGGAGTTCTTC
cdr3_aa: CASSLLRTGEFF

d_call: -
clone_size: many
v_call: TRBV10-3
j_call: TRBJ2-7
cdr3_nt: TGTGCCATCAGTGGACTGGAAAGCTCCTACGAGCAGTACTTC
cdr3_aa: CAISGLESSYEQYF

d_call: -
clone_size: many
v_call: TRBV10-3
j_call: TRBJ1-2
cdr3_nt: TGTGCCATCAGTGACAGGGCCAACTATGGCTACACCTTC
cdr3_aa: CAISDRANYGYTF

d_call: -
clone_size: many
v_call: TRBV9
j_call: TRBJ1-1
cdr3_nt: TGTGCCAGCAGCGCGAGGGAGACGGCGAACACTGAAGCTTTCTTT
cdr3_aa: CASSARETANTEAFF

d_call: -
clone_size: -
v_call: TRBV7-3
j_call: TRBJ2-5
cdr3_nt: TGTGCCAGCAGCTTAATGGGAGTGGGGACCCAGTACTTC
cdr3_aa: CASSLMGVGTQYF

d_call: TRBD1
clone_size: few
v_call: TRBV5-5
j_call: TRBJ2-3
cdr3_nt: TGTGCCAGCAGCCGACAAGGGACAGTCGCAGATACGCAGTATTTT
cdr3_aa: CASSRQGTVADTQYF

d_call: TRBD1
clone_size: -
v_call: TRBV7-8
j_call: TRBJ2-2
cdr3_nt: TGTGCCAGCAGTTGGACAGGGGGCTTCACCGGGGAGCTGTTTTTT
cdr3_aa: CASSWTGGFTGELFF

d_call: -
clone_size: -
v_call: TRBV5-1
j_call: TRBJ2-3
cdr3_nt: TGCGCCAGCAGCTGGGCCACGGGTACGCAGTATTTT
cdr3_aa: CASSWATGTQYF

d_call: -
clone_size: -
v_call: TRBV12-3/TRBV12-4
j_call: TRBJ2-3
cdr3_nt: TGTGCCAGCAGTTTTATCGGGGCGACCACAGATACGCAGTATTTT
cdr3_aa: CASSFIGATTDTQYF

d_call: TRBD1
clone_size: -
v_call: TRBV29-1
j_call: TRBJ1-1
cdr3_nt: TGCAGCGTGGGGACAGGGGCAAGAACTGAAGCTTTCTTT
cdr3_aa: CSVGTGARTEAFF

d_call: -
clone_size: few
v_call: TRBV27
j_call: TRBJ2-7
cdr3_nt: TGTGCCAGCAGTTTGGGGGGATTGGGAGAGCAGTACTTC
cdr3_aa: CASSLGGLGEQYF

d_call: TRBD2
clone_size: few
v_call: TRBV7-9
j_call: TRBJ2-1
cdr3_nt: TGTGCCAGCGGGAAACTAGCGGGAGCCTACAATGAGCAGTTCTTC
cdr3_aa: CASGKLAGAYNEQFF

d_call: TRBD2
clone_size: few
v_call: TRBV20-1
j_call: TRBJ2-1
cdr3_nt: TGCAGTGCTAGGGGGACTAGCGGGAGGGAATCTGGCAATGAGCAGTTCTTC
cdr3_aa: CSARGTSGRESGNEQFF

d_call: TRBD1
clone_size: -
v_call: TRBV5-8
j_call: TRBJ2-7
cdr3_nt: TGTGCCAGCAGCTGGAGACAGGGGGCGGGTGTTCGGTACTTC
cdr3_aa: CASSWRQGAGVRYF

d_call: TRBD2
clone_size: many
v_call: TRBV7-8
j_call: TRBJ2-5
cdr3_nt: TGTGCCAGCAGCCCTCTGACTAGCGGGAATCAAGAGACCCAGTACTTC
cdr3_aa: CASSPLTSGNQETQYF

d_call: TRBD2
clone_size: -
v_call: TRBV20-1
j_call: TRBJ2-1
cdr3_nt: TGCAGTGCTAGAGGACCCGGGACTAGCGGAGTTAATGAGCAGTTCTTC
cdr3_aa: CSARGPGTSGVNEQFF

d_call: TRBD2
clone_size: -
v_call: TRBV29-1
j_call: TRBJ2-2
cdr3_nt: TGCAGCGTACTAGCGGGACGAGGCGGGGAGCTGTTTTTT
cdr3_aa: CSVLAGRGGELFF

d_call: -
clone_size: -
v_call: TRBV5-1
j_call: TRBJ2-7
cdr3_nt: TGCGCCAGCAGTATGGCAGGGAGTAACGAGCAGTACTTC
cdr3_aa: CASSMAGSNEQYF

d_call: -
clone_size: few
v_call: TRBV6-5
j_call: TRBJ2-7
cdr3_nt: TGTGCCAGCAGTTACTCGACGTACGCTCCCTACGAGCAGTACTTC
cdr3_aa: CASSYSTYAPYEQYF

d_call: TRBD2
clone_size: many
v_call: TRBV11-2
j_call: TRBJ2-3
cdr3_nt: TGTGCCAGCAGCTATATTTTCGGGGGGGCTGGCACAGATACGCAGTATTTT
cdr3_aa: CASSYIFGGAGTDTQYF

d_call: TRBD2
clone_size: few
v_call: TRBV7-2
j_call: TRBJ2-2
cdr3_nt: TGTGCCAGCAGCTGGGTGACTAGCGGGAGTGGCGGGGAGCTGTTTTTT
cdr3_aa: CASSWVTSGSGGELFF

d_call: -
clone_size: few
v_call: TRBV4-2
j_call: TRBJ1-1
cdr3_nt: TGTGCCAGCAGCCACATCATCAGGGATAGTGAAGCTTTCTTT
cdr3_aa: CASSHIIRDSEAFF

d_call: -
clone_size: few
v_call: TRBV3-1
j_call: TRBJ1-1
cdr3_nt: TGTGCCAGCAGCGTGATGGGGGACACTGAAGCTTTCTTT
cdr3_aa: CASSVMGDTEAFF

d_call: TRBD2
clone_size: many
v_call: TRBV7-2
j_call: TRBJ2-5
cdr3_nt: TGTGCCAGCAGCTTACTAGCGGGGTCTGCGGGTAGGACCCAGTACTTC
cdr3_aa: CASSLLAGSAGRTQYF

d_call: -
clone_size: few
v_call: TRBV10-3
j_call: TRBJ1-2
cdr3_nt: TGTGCCACTACTCCGGGCTCTGGCAAGTTCTATGGCTACACCTTC
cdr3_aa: CATTPGSGKFYGYTF

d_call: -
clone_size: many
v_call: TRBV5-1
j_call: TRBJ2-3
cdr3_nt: TGCGCCAGCAGCTTGCAGTCGGGCGAGCGATCTGATACGCAGTATTTT
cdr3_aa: CASSLQSGERSDTQYF

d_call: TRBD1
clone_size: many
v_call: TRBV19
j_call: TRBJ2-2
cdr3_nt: TGTGCCAGTAGTGGACAGGGGGCTGCCGGGGAGCTGTTTTTT
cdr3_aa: CASSGQGAAGELFF

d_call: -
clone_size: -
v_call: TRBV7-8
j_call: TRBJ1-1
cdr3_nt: TGTGCCAGCAGCAAACAGGGATGGCCTGAAGCTTTCTTT
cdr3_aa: CASSKQGWPEAFF

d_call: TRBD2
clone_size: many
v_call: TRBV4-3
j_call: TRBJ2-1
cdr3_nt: TGCGCCAGCAGCCAAAGTCCGGGACTAGGAGGACGCAATGAGCAGTTCTTC
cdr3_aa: CASSQSPGLGGRNEQFF

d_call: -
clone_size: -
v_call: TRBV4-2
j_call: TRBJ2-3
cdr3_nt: TGTGCCAGCAGCCTCGAGCTTGGGAGCACAGATACGCAGTATTTT
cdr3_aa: CASSLELGSTDTQYF

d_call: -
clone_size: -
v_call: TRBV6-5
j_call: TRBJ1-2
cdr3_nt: TGTGCCAGCAGTTACTCGGGCCGATCTAACTATGGCTACACCTTC
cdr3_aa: CASSYSGRSNYGYTF

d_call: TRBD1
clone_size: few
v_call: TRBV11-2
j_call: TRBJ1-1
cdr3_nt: TGTGCCAGCAGCTTAGATTTATTCCGCCATGGACAGGGGGAGGGTACTGAAGCTTTCTTT
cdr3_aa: CASSLDLFRHGQGEGTEAFF

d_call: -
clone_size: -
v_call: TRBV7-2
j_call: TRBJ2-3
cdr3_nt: TGTACCAGCAGCTTAGGGGGCACAGATACGCAGTATTTT
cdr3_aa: CTSSLGGTDTQYF

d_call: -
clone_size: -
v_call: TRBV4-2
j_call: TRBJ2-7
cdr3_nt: TGTGCCAGCAGCCAAGAAAAGGGATCCTACGAGCAGTACTTC
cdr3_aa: CASSQEKGSYEQYF

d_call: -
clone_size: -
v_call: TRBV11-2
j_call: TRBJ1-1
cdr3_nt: TGTGCCAGCAGCTCTTTCGGTGGCACTGAAGCTTTCTTT
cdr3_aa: CASSSFGGTEAFF

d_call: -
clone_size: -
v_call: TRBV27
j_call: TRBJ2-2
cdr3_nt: TGTGCCAGCGCGAACACCGGGGAGCTGTTTTTT
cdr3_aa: CASANTGELFF

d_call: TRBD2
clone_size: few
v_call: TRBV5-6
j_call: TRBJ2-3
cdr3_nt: TGTGCCAGCAGCTTCTCGAGTGGGGGCGGGAGGGCTAAAGATACGCAGTATTTT
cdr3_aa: CASSFSSGGGRAKDTQYF

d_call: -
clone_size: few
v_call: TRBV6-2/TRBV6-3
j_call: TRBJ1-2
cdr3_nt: TGTGCCAGCAGTTACTCGGGGGGACCTAACTATGGCTACACCTTC
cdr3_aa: CASSYSGGPNYGYTF

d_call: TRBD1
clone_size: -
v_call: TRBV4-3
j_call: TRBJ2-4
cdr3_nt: TGCGCCAGCAGCCAAGTACAGGGGGTCGCCAAAAACATTCAGTACTTC
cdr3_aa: CASSQVQGVAKNIQYF

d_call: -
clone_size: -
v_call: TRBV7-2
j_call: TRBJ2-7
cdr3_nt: TGTGCCAGCAGCTTAGTCCTACAGGGCCTCGATCAGTACTTC
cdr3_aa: CASSLVLQGLDQYF

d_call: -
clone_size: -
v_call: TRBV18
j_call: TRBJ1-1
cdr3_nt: TGTGCCAGCTCACTTCGGGTCGGGGAAACTGAAGCTTTCTTT
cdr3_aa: CASSLRVGETEAFF